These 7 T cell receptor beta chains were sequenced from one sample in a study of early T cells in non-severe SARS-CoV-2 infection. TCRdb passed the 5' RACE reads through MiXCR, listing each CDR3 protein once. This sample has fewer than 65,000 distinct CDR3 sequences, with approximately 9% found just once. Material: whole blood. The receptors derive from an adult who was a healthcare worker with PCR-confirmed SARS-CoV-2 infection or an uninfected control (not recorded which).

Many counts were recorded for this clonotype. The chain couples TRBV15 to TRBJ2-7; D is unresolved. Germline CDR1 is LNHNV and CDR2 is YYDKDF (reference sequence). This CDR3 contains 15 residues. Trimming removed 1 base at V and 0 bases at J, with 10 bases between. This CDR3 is CATSRVGRSSYEQYV. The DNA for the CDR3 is TGTGCCACCAGCAGAGTCGGACGGAGCTCCTACGAGCAGTACGTC.

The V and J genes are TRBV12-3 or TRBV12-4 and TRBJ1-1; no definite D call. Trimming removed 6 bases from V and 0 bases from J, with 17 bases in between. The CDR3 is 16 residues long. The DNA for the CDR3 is TGTGCCAGCAGGAATCGACGTGGCTTTATGAACACTGAAGCTTTCTTT. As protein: CASRNRRGFMNTEAFF.

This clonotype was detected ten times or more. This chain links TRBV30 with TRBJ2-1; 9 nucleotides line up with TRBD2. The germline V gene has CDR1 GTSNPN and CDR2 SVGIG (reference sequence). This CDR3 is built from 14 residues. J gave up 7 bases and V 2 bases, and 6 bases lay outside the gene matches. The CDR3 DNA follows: TGTGCCTGGAGTCCGGGACTAGCAATGAATGAGCAGTTCTTC. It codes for CAWSPGLAMNEQFF.

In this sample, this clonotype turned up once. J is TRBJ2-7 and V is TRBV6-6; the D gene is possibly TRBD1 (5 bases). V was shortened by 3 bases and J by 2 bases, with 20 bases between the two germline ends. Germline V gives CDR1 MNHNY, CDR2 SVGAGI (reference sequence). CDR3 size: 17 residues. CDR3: CASSYNADSGNAYEQYV. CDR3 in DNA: TGTGCCAGCAGTTATAACGCGGATTCAGGGAATGCCTACGAGCAGTACGTC.

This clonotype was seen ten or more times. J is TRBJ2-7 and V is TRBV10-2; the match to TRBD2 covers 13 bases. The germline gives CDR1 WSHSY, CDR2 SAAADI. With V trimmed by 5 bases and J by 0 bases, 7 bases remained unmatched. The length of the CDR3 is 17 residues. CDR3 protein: CASSPGTSGVSSYEQYV. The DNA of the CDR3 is TGCGCCAGCAGTCCCGGGACTAGCGGGGTCAGCTCCTACGAGCAGTACGTC.

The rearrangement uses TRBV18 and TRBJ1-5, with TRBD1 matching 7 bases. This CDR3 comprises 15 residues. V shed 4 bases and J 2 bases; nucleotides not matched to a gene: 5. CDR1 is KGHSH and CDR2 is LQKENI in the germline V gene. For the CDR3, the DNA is TGTGCCAGCTCACAAAATACAGGGGGCAATCAGCCCCAGCATTTT. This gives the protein CASSQNTGGNQPQHF.

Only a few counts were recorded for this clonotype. CDR3 DNA: TGCGCCAGCAGCGGCAACACGGGGATCTATGGCTACACCTTC. Its translation is CASSGNTGIYGYTF. V usage is TRBV5-1 and J usage is TRBJ1-2; D not certain. V gave up 4 bases and J gave up 4 bases, with 14 bases separating them. The CDR3 extends over 14 amino acids. Germline loops: CDR1 SGHRS, CDR2 YFSETQ. Variable domain in full (rest from reference TRBV5-1 and TRBJ1-2): KAGVTQTPRYLIKTRGQQVTLSCSPISGHRSVSWYQQTPGQGLQFLFEYFSETQRNKGNFPGRFSGRQFSNSRSEMNVSTLELGDSALYLCASSGNTGIYGYTFGSGTRLTVV.